A single sample gave rise to the 26 T cell receptor beta chains below, sequenced in a study of blood T cell repertoires in COVID-19. The assay was immunoSEQ multiplex PCR, and TCRdb's table has in-frame clones only and misses some. The repertoire holds hundreds of thousands of clones, with around 89% as singletons. Sequencing input: peripheral blood. Receptor source: a woman younger than 30 with acute or convalescent COVID-19.

The gene calls are TRBV7-9 and TRBJ1-2; tentative D call: TRBD1 (5 bases). CDR3 length: 12 amino acids. Looked up from germline, CDR1 is SEHNR and CDR2 is FQNEAQ (reference sequence). The V end was cut by 4 bases, the J end by 7 bases, with 10 bases between. This CDR3 is CASSSQGIGYTF. CDR3 sequence (DNA): TGTGCCAGCAGCTCCCAGGGTATTGGCTACACCTTC.

The chain combines TRBV11-2 with TRBJ1-2; 7 bases align to TRBD1. The V gene's germline CDR1 is SGHAT and CDR2 FQNNGV. V shed 4 bases, J shed 8 bases, and the junction held 22 bases outside the gene matches. This CDR3 is 18 amino acids long. For the CDR3, the DNA is TGTGCCAGCAGCTCCCGAAGGACAGGAAATCTGCGACTGGGCGGCTACACCTTC. Protein product: CASSSRRTGNLRLGGYTF.

The chain uses TRBV9 and TRBJ1-3; D is uncertain. Per germline, CDR1 SGDLS and CDR2 YYNGEE. This CDR3 has 13 amino acids. The germline V and J ends were trimmed by 4 bases and 4 bases, with 9 bases remaining between them. The CDR3 is CASSPDLGNTIYF. CDR3 in DNA: TGTGCCAGCAGCCCCGACTTGGGAAACACCATATATTTT.

The V and J genes are TRBV30 and TRBJ2-7, with 8 nucleotides matching TRBD1. V dropped 2 bases and J dropped 3; count of bases not matched to a gene: 6. This CDR3 has 14 amino acids. Germline V gene sequence: CDR1 GTSNPN, CDR2 SVGIG (reference sequence). The CDR3 reads CAWSMDRVYYEQYF. DNA for the CDR3: TGTGCCTGGAGTATGGACAGGGTTTACTACGAGCAGTACTTC.

V is TRBV5-1 and J is TRBJ2-3; TRBD1 agrees at 8 bases. The germline V gene has CDR1 SGHRS and CDR2 YFSETQ. This CDR3 is built from 15 residues. The V and J ends lost 4 bases and 2 bases, in that order; junction bases with no gene match: 6. The CDR3 nucleotides read TGCGCCAGCAGCGCGGACAGGGCGTACACAGATACGCAGTATTTT. As protein: CASSADRAYTDTQYF.

This clone appeared a single time. This sequence joins TRBV5-5 and TRBJ1-1, with a tentative D call TRBD1 (5 bases). CDR1 and CDR2 (germline): SGHKS, YYEKEE (reference sequence). The CDR3 extends over 16 amino acids. V was cut by 3 bases and J by 11 bases, with 26 bases left in between. The CDR3 here is CASSSAAGAAGTYAFF. DNA for the CDR3: TGTGCCAGCAGCTCTGCTGCAGGCGCCGCGGGGACTTACGCTTTCTTT.

V usage is TRBV7-8 and J usage is TRBJ1-1; no reliable D call. The CDR3 runs 15 residues. V was pared by 5 bases and J by 1 base, with 14 bases between. Per the germline V gene, CDR1 is SGHVS and CDR2 is FQNEAQ. CDR3 residues: CASSHRRERNTEAFF. The CDR3 DNA reads TGTGCCAGCAGCCACCGTCGAGAGCGGAACACTGAAGCTTTCTTT.

The rearrangement uses TRBV18 and TRBJ2-7; TRBD1 is a possible D gene (6 bases). The germline gives CDR1 KGHSH, CDR2 LQKENI. The V and J ends lost 2 bases and 2 bases respectively, with 13 bases between them. The CDR3 is made up of 15 amino acids. The CDR3 bases are TGTGCCAGCTCACCAATTCTGGACAGTCCCTACGAGCAGTACTTC. Its protein product is CASSPILDSPYEQYF.

The J gene is TRBJ1-2, the V gene TRBV6-5; D is perhaps TRBD1 (5 bases). V was clipped by 4 bases and J by 7 bases, with 19 bases between them. CDR1 MNHEY and CDR2 SVGAGI come from the germline V gene. The CDR3 length is 15 residues. The CDR3 sequence is CASSWGVAPSGGYTF. The CDR3 DNA reads TGTGCCAGCAGTTGGGGGGTCGCACCTTCGGGTGGCTACACCTTC.

This chain uses TRBV19 with TRBJ1-2; TRBD1 might be the D (5 bases). V was shortened by 4 bases and J by 3 bases, with 15 bases between the two germline ends. The CDR3 consists of 15 residues. Germline V gene sequence: CDR1 LNHDA, CDR2 SQIVND (reference sequence). For the CDR3, the DNA is TGTGCCAGTAGTACAGACAGATTCGTTGACTATGGCTACACCTTC. Its translation is CASSTDRFVDYGYTF.

In nucleotides, the CDR3 is TGTGCCAGCAGCCAACTAGGGGGTCGGCGAACCGAGCAGTACTTC. Residues: CASSQLGGRRTEQYF. The chain couples TRBV3-1 (or the pseudogene TRBV3-2) to TRBJ2-7; TRBD1 is a possible D gene (6 bases). The CDR3 is 15 amino acids. Trimming took off 2 bases at V and 6 bases at J, with 17 bases between the two ends. In germline, CDR1 is LGHDT, CDR2 YNNKEL (reference sequence).

The genes are TRBV2 and TRBJ2-1; D is perhaps TRBD1 (6 bases). Germline-derived CDR1 and CDR2 are SNHLY and FYNNEI. Between the trimmed V and J ends, which lost 6 bases and 12 bases, there was a span of 15 bases. This CDR3 has 12 residues. The CDR3 sequence: CASSRATGPQFF. The CDR3 region has the DNA TGTGCCAGCAGCCGTGCAACAGGGCCGCAGTTCTTC.

The DNA for the CDR3 is TGTGCCACCGAGGAATCCGGGACAGGCTACGAGCAGTACTTC. It translates to CATEESGTGYEQYF. This chain connects TRBV2 to TRBJ2-7; 8 nucleotides agree with TRBD1. The germline V gene has CDR1 SNHLY and CDR2 FYNNEI. V lost 10 bases, J lost 3 bases, and 11 bases stayed unmatched. This CDR3 comprises 14 residues.

This clone was counted only a few times. Here the CDR3 DNA reads TGTGCCAGCAGTGACAGCGGTGAAACCGGGGAGCTGTTTTTT. Encoded protein: CASSDSGETGELFF. This chain joins TRBV6-4 and TRBJ2-2; tentative D call: TRBD2 (5 bases). V lost 2 bases, J lost 5 bases, and 9 bases lay in between. Germline CDR1 is MRHNA and CDR2 is SNTAGT. CDR3 length equals 14 residues.

The V call is TRBV5-4, the J call TRBJ2-4; 11 bases line up with TRBD1. After removal of 0 bases from V and 8 bases from J, the junction contained 13 bases not matched to a gene. Germline CDR1 and CDR2: SGHNT and YYREEE (reference sequence). The CDR3 sequence is 18 residues long. As DNA, the CDR3 is TGTGCCAGCAGCTTGGAGGGGGGACAGGGGGTAAAGAGTGACATTCAGTACTTC. This codes for CASSLEGGQGVKSDIQYF.

CDR3 DNA sequence: TGTGCCAGCAGCCCAACGTCGGCGGGGGGCACAGATACGCAGTATTTT. It specifies CASSPTSAGGTDTQYF. This chain joins TRBV3-1 (or the pseudogene TRBV3-2) and TRBJ2-3, with 7 bases fitting TRBD2. The CDR3 runs 16 residues. The V and J ends lost 4 bases and 1 base, in that order; junction bases with no gene match: 8. Germline CDR1 and CDR2: LGHDT and YNNKEL (reference sequence).

The chain uses TRBV4-2 and TRBJ1-4; D possibly corresponds to TRBD1 (6 bases). V lost 1 base to trimming and J lost 4 bases, with 13 bases between them. The CDR3 runs 16 residues. Per the germline V gene, CDR1 is LGHNA and CDR2 is YNFKEQ. This CDR3 is CASSQGNGQFNEKLFF. The CDR3 DNA reads TGTGCCAGCAGCCAAGGAAACGGACAGTTTAATGAAAAACTGTTTTTT.

The chain is built from TRBV9 and TRBJ1-1, with D possibly matching TRBD1 (6 bases). Germline CDR1 and CDR2: SGDLS and YYNGEE. Trimming left V 3 bases short and J 1 base short, with 10 bases between. The CDR3 runs 14 residues. DNA of the CDR3: TGTGCCAGCAGCGAACAGGGATGGAACACTGAAGCTTTCTTT. This encodes CASSEQGWNTEAFF.

J is TRBJ1-1 and V is TRBV19, with TRBD1 matching 7 bases. CDR3 length: 17 residues. The germline V gene encodes CDR1 LNHDA and CDR2 SQIVND (reference sequence). The V and J ends lost 6 bases and 3 bases, in that order; junction bases with no gene match: 16. The DNA of the CDR3 is TGTGCCAGTAGGACACTGACTCAGGGGGGACTTGACACTGAAGCTTTCTTT. This encodes CASRTLTQGGLDTEAFF.

This clone was detected a few times. This chain connects TRBV4-3 to TRBJ1-4; the match to TRBD1 covers 7 bases. The length of the CDR3 is 15 residues. Germline V lookup: CDR1 LGHNA, CDR2 YSLEER. V gave up 4 bases and J gave up 7 bases; unmatched junction bases: 9. In DNA form, the CDR3 reads TGCGCCAGCAGCCCCTACAGGGGAGGCGGTGAAAAACTGTTTTTT. Its protein product is CASSPYRGGGEKLFF.

The chain joins TRBV15 to TRBJ2-7, with D unclear. Trimming took 2 bases from V and 1 from J, leaving 3 bases between them. The CDR3 length is 12 residues. CDR1 LNHNV and CDR2 YYDKDF come from the germline V gene (reference sequence). Written as DNA, the CDR3 is TGTGCCACCAGCAGATCATCCTACGAGCAGTACTTC. Translation: CATSRSSYEQYF.

The rearrangement joins TRBV12-5 to TRBJ2-1; maybe TRBD2 (5 bases). CDR1 is LGHNT, CDR2 FRNRAP, per germline. The CDR3 runs to 19 residues. Trimming took off 0 bases at V and 0 bases at J, with 18 bases between the two ends. Here the CDR3 DNA reads TGTGCTAGTGGTTTGGTAGGCTTCCGGGGAGTCGGCTCCTACAATGAGCAGTTCTTC. The encoded protein is CASGLVGFRGVGSYNEQFF.

The chain has TRBV4-1 and TRBJ2-7, with TRBD1 matching 7 bases. CDR3 length: 15 residues. V shed 3 bases, J shed 9 bases, and the junction held 14 bases outside the gene matches. Per the germline V gene, CDR1 is MGHRA and CDR2 is YSYEKL. The CDR3 loop is CASSHNPGTAQGQYF. The CDR3 bases are TGCGCCAGCAGCCATAACCCCGGGACAGCCCAAGGGCAGTACTTC.

The CDR3 nucleotides are TGTGCCAGCAGCTTACAGGGGGAAAACACCATATATTTT. Protein product: CASSLQGENTIYF. The rearrangement joins TRBV7-2 to TRBJ1-3; TRBD1 agrees at 7 bases. Germline-derived CDR1 and CDR2 are SGHTA and FQGNSA. Trimming at V came to 2 bases and at J to 6 bases, leaving 1 base not matched to a gene. The CDR3 is 13 residues long.

V gene TRBV15 combines with J gene TRBJ1-2; 7 nucleotides agree with TRBD1. V trimming: 3 bases; J trimming: 4 bases; junction bases outside the gene matches: 11. The CDR3 is 16 amino acids. Germline V lookup: CDR1 LNHNV, CDR2 YYDKDF (reference sequence). CDR3 sequence (DNA): TGTGCCACCAGCAGCCACAGGGGAGGATATTCCTATGGCTACACCTTC. Amino acid sequence: CATSSHRGGYSYGYTF.

In its sample, this clone was seen a few times. This chain connects TRBV30 to TRBJ1-5; weak D call: TRBD1 (6 bases). This CDR3 region has 13 residues. CDR1 and CDR2 (germline): GTSNPN, SVGIG (reference sequence). Trimming removed 2 bases at V and 5 bases at J, with 10 bases between. This CDR3 reads CAWSTGTDQPQHF. CDR3 in DNA: TGTGCCTGGAGTACAGGGACGGATCAGCCCCAGCATTTT.